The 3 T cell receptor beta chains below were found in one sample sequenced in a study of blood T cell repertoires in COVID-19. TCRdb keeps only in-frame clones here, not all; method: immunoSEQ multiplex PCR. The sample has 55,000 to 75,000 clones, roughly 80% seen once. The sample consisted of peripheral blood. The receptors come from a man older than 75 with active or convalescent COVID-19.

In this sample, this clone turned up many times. The CDR3 here is CASSLNGLSGETQYF. The CDR3, as DNA: TGTGCCAGCAGCTTGAACGGACTATCGGGAGAGACCCAGTACTTC. The chain is built from TRBV11-3 and TRBJ2-5; maybe TRBD2 (6 bases). This CDR3 comprises 15 residues. The germline V gene encodes CDR1 SGHNT and CDR2 YENEEA. With 3 bases removed from V and 4 bases from J, the gap between germline ends came to 15 bases.

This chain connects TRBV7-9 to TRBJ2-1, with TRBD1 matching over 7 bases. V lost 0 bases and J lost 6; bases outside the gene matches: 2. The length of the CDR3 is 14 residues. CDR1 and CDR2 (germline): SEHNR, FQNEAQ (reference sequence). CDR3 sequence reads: CASSLAGTANEQFF. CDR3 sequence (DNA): TGTGCCAGCAGCTTAGCCGGGACAGCCAATGAGCAGTTCTTC.

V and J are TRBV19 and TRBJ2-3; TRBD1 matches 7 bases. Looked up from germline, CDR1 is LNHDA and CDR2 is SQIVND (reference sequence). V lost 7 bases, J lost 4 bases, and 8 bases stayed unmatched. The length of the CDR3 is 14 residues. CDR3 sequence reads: CASTDRVVSDTQYF. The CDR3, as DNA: TGTGCCAGTACCGACAGGGTGGTATCAGATACGCAGTATTTT. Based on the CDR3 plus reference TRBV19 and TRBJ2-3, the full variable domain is DGGITQSPKYLFRKEGQNVTLSCEQNLNHDAMYWYRQDPGQGLRLIYYSQIVNDFQKGDIAEGYSVSREKKESFPLTVTSAQKNPTAFYLCASTDRVVSDTQYFGPGTRLTVL.